The clone carrying this TCR beta chain was seen only a few times. What it binds is unknown. Germline trimming cut 2 bases from V and 11 bases from J; bases unmatched to any gene: 5. Germline V gene data show CDR1 as MDHEN and CDR2 as SYDVKM. CDR3 length equals 12 residues. The sample comes from a study of shared clonotypes between healthy human individuals. Findings and caveats of the study: When naive CD4 clonotypes were compared across a few donors, around 4.6% were shared.

Here immunoSEQ multiplex PCR was the method, and the copy in TCRdb shows in-frame clones only, minus some. The sample lists over 850,000 clones, around 82% seen once, with more than 0.55% in the top ten. This clonotype originated in a man between 18 and 35 years old in good health. Some clones in this sample may be carry-over from other donors' samples. The rearrangement uses TRBV28 and TRBJ1-1, with TRBD1 identical over 7 bases. Sequenced input: memory CD4+ T cells from PBMCs. Sample subset: CD45RA-negative fraction. As DNA, the CDR3 is TGTGCCAGCAGTTTACTTGGACAGGACGCTTTCTTT. Translating gives CASSLLGQDAFF. The full variable domain, in which reference TRBV28 and TRBJ1-1 provide the parts outside the CDR3, is DVKVTQSSRYLVKRTGEKVFLECVQDMDHENMFWYRQDPGLGLRLIYFSYDVKMKEKGDIPEGYSVSREKKERFSLILESASTNQTSMYLCASSLLGQDAFFGQGTRLTVV.